This T cell receptor beta chain appears in the sequencing data of a study of Ad26.COV2.S vaccination and SARS-CoV-2 variants. Method: immunoSEQ multiplex PCR; TCRdb's copy keeps in-frame clones and lacks some. Of some 240,000 clones detected, around nine tenths appear once; the ten largest clones hold just under 3%. The germline V gene has CDR1 SGHKS and CDR2 YYEKEE (reference sequence). This CDR3 is 15 amino acids long. Trimming removed 4 bases from V and 6 bases from J, with 16 bases in between. Regarding treatment: around 19 received Ad26.COV2.S at low or high dose, single or two shots; 5 received placebo; per-sample allocation not given. Sampling was performed 63 days after the first vaccine or placebo injection.

The receptor was derived from a person between 18 and 65 years old who received the Ad26.COV2.S COVID-19 vaccine or a placebo. This specimen consisted of peripheral blood, obtained in a trial of Ad26.COV2.S vaccine versus placebo. The chain links TRBV5-5 to TRBJ2-2, with D uncertain. The chain's CDR3 is CASSLEGGRAGELFF. CDR3 in DNA: TGTGCCAGCAGCCTGGAAGGCGGAAGGGCCGGGGAGCTGTTTTTT.